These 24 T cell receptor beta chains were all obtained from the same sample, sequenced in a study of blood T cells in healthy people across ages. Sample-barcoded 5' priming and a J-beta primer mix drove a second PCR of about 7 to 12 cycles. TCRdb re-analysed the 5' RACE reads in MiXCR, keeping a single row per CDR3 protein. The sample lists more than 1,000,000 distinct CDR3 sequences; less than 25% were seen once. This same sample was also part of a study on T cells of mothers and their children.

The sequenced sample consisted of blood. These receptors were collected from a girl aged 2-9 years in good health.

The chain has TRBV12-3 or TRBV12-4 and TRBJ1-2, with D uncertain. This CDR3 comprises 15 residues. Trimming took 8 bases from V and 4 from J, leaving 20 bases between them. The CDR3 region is CASGPTPDAFYGYTF. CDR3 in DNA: TGTGCCAGCGGGCCCACCCCGGACGCTTTCTATGGCTACACCTTC.

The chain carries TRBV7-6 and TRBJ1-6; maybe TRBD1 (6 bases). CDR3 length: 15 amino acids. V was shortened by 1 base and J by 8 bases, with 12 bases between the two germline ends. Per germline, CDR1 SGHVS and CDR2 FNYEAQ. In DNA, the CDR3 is TGTGCCAGCAGCTTAGGGACAGTGACAGATTCACCCCTCCACTTT. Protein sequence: CASSLGTVTDSPLHF.

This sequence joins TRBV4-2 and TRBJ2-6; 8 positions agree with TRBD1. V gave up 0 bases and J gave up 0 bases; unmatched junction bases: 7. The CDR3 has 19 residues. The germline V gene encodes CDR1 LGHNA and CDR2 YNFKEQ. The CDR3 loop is CASSQEVQGARSGANVLTF. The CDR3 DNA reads TGTGCCAGCAGCCAAGAGGTTCAGGGGGCGCGCTCTGGGGCCAACGTCCTGACTTTC.

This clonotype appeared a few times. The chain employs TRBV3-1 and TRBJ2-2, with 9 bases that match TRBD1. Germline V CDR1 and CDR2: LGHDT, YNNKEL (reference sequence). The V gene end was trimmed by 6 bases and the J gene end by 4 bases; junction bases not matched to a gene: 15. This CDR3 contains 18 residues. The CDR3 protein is CASSFGTGTLGGTGELFF. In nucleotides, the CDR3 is TGTGCCAGCAGTTTTGGGACAGGGACCCTCGGGGGCACCGGGGAGCTGTTTTTT.

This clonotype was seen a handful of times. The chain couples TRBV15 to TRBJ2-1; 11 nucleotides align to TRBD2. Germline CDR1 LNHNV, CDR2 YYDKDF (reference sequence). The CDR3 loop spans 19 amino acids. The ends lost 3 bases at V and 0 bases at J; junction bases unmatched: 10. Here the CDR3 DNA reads TGTGCCACCAGCAGCCCGGGACTAGCGGATATTTCCTCCTACAATGAGCAGTTCTTC. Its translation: CATSSPGLADISSYNEQFF.

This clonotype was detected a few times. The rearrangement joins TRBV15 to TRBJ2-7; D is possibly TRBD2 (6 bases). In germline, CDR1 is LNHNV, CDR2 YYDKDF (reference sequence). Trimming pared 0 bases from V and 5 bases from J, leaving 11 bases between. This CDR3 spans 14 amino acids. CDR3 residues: CATSRDPGDHEQYF. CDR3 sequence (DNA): TGTGCCACCAGCAGAGATCCGGGGGACCACGAGCAGTACTTC. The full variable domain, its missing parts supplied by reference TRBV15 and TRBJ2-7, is DAMVIQNPRYQVTQFGKPVTLSCSQTLNHNVMYWYQQKSSQAPKLLFHYYDKDFNNEADTPDNFQSRRPNTSFCFLDIRSPGLGDTAMYLCATSRDPGDHEQYFGPGTRLTVT.

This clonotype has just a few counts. CDR3 residues: CASSSSPGPAFF. The DNA of the CDR3 is TGTGCCAGCAGCTCCTCGCCGGGGCCAGCTTTCTTT. J is TRBJ1-1 and V is TRBV13; D perhaps matches TRBD1 (5 bases). The V and J ends lost 4 bases and 10 bases respectively, with 13 bases between them. Germline V CDR1 and CDR2: PRHDT, FYEKMQ (reference sequence). CDR3 size: 12 residues. The entire variable domain, with the rest obtained from reference TRBV13 and TRBJ1-1, is as follows: AAGVIQSPRHLIKEKRETATLKCYPIPRHDTVYWYQQGPGQDPQFLISFYEKMQSDKGSIPDRFSAQQFSDYHSELNMSSLELGDSALYFCASSSSPGPAFFGQGTRLTVV.

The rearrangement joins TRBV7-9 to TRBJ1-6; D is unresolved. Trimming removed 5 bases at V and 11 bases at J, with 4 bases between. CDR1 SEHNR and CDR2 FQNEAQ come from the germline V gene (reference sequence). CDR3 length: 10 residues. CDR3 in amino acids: CASSPPPLHF. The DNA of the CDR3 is TGTGCCAGCAGCCCGCCACCCCTCCACTTT.

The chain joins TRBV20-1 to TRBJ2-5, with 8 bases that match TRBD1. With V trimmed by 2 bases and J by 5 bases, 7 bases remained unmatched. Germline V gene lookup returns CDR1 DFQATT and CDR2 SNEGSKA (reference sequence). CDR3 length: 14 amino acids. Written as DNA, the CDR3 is TGCAGTGCTAGATTACAGGGGGGAATGGAGACCCAGTACTTC. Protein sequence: CSARLQGGMETQYF.

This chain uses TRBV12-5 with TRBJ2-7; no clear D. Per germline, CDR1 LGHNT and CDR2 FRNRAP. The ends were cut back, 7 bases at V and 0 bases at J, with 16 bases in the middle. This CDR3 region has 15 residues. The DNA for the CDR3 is TGTGCTAGTGCCCCACACGTGTCGGCCTCCTACGAGCAGTACTTC. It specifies CASAPHVSASYEQYF.

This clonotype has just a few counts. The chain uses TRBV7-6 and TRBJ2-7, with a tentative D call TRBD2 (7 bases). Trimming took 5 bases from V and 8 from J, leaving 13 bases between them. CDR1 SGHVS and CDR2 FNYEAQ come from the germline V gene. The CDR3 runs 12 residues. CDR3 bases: TGTGCCAGCAGCCCCTTGGGGGGGCAGCAGTACTTC. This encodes CASSPLGGQQYF.

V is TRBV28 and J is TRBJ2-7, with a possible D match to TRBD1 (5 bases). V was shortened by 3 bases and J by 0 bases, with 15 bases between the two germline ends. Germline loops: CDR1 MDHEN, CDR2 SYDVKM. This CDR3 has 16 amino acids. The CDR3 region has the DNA TGTGCCAGCAGTTTTTGGTTCAGGGATTCCTCCTACGAGCAGTACTTC. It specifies CASSFWFRDSSYEQYF.

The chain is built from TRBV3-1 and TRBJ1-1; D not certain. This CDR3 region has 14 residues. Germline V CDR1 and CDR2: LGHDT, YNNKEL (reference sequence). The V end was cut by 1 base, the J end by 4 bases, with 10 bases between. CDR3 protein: CASSQVGGITEAFF. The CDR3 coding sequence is TGTGCCAGCAGCCAAGTCGGCGGCATCACTGAAGCTTTCTTT.

CDR3: CASSQDLINEFYEQYF. In DNA, the CDR3 is TGCGCCAGCAGCCAAGATTTAATCAACGAGTTCTACGAGCAGTACTTC. The chain joins TRBV4-3 to TRBJ2-7; D gene unclear. Trimming shortened V by 0 bases and J by 3 bases, and 15 bases separated the two germline ends. Germline V lookup: CDR1 LGHNA, CDR2 YSLEER. This CDR3 region has 16 residues.

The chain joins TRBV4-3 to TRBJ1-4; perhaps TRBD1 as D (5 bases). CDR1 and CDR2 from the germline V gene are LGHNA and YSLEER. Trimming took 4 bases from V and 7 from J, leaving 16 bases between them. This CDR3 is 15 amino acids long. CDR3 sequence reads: CASSRDFLGAEKLFF. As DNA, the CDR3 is TGCGCCAGCAGCCGAGACTTCCTCGGGGCTGAAAAACTGTTTTTT.

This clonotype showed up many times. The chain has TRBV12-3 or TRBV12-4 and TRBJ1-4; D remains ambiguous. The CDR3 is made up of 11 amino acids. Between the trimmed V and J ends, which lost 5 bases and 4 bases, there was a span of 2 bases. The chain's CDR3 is CASSINEKLFF. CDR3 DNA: TGTGCCAGCAGTATTAATGAAAAACTGTTTTTT.

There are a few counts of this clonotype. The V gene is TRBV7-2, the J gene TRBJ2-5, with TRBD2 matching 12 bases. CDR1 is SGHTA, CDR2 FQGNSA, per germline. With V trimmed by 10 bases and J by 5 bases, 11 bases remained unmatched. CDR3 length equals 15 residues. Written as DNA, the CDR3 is TGTGCCACCCGGACTAGCGGGGCTTTGGGGGAGACCCAGTACTTC. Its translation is CATRTSGALGETQYF.

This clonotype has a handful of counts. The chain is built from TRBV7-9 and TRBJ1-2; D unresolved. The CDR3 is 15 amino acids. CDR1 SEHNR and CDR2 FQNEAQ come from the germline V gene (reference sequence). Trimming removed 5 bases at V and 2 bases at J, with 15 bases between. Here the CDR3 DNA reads TGTGCCAGCAGCCCCGGACGGGAAACAAACTATGGCTACACCTTC. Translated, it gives CASSPGRETNYGYTF. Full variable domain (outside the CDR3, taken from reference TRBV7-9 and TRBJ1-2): DTGVSQNPRHKITKRGQNVTFRCDPISEHNRLYWYRQTLGQGPEFLTYFQNEAQLEKSRLLSDRFSAERPKGSFSTLEIQRTEQGDSAMYLCASSPGRETNYGYTFGSGTRLTVV.

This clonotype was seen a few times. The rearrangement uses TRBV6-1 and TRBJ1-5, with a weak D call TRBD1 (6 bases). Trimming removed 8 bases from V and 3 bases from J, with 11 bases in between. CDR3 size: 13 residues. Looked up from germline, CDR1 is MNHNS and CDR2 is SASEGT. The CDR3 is CASGGTPNQPQHF. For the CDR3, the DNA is TGTGCCAGCGGCGGGACACCCAATCAGCCCCAGCATTTT.

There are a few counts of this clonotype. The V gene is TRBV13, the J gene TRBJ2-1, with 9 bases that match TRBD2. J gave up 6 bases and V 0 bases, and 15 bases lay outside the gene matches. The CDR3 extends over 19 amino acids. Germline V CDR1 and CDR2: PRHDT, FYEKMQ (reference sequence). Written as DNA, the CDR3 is TGTGCCAGCAGCTTAGGCCCGGGACTAGCAATTAATAGTCCCAATGAGCAGTTCTTC. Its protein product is CASSLGPGLAINSPNEQFF.

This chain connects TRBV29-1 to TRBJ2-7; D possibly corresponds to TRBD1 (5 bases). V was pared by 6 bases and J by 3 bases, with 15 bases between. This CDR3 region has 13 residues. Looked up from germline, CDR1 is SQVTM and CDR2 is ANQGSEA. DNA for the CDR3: TGCAGCGTAAGAGTAAAGGGGAACTACGAGCAGTACTTC. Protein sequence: CSVRVKGNYEQYF.

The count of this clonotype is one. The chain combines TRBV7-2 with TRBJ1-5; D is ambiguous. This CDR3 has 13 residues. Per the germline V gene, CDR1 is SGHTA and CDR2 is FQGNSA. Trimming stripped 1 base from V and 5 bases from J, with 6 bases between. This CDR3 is CASSLDLYQPQHF. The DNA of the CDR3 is TGTGCCAGCAGCTTAGATCTTTATCAGCCCCAGCATTTT.

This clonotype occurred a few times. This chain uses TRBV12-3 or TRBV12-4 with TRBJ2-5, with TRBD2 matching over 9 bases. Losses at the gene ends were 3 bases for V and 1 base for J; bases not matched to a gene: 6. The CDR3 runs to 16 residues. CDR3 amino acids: CASSFGGTSLQETQYF. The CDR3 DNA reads TGTGCCAGCAGTTTCGGCGGGACTAGCCTCCAAGAGACCCAGTACTTC.

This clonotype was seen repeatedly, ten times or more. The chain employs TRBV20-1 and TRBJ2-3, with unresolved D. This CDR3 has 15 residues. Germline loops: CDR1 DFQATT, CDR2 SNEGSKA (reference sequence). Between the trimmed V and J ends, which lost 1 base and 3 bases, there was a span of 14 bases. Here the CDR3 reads CSARGAGLFTDTQYF. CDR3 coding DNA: TGCAGTGCTAGAGGGGCAGGCCTATTTACAGATACGCAGTATTTT.